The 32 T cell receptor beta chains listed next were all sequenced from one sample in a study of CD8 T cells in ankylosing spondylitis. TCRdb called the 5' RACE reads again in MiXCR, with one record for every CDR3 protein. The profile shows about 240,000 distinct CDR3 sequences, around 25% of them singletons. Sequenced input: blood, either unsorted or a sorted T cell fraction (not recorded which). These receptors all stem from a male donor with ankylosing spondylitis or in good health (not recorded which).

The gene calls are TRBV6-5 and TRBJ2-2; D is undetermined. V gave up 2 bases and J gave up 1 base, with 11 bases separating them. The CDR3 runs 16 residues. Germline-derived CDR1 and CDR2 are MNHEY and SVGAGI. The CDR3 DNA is TGTGCCAGCAGTTACGGGGTAGCAATGAACACCGGGGAGCTGTTTTTT. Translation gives CASSYGVAMNTGELFF.

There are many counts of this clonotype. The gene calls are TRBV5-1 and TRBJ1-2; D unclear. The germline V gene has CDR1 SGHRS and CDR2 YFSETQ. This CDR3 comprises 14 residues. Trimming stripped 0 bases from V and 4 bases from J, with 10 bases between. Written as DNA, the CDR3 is TGCGCCAGCAGCTTGGCCTTGGCCGCCTATGGCTACACCTTC. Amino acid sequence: CASSLALAAYGYTF.

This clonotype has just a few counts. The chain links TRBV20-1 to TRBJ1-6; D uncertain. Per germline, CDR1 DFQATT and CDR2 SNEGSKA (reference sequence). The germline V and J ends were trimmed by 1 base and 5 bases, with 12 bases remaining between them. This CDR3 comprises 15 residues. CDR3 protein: CSARVQNWDNSPLHF. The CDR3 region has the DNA TGCAGTGCTAGAGTACAGAATTGGGATAATTCACCCCTCCACTTT.

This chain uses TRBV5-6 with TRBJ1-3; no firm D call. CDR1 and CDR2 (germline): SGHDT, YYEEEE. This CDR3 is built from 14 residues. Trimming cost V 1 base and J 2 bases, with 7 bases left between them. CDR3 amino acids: CASSLTETGNTIYF. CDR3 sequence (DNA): TGTGCCAGCAGCTTGACGGAAACTGGAAACACCATATATTTT. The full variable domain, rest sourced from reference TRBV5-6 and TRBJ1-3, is DAGVTQSPTHLIKTRGQQVTLRCSPKSGHDTVSWYQQALGQGPQFIFQYYEEEERQRGNFPDRFSGHQFPNYSSELNVNALLLGDSALYLCASSLTETGNTIYFGEGSWLTVV.

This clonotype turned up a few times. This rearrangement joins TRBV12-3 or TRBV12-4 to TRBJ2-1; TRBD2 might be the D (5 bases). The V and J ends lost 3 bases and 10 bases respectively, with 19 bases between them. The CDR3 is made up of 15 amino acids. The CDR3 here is CASSLRLAAKEEQFF. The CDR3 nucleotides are TGTGCCAGCAGTTTGAGGCTAGCCGCTAAAGAAGAGCAGTTCTTC.

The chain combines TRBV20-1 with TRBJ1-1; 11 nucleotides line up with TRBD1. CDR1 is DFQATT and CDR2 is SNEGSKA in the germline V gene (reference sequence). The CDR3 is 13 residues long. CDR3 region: CSQGQGVYTEAFF. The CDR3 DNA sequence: TGCAGCCAGGGACAGGGGGTGTACACTGAAGCTTTCTTT.

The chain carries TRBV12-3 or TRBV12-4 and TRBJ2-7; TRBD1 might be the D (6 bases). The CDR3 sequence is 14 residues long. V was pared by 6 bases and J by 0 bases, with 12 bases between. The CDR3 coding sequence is TGTGCCAGCAGGGCGACAGGTGTCTCCTACGAGCAGTACTTC. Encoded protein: CASRATGVSYEQYF.

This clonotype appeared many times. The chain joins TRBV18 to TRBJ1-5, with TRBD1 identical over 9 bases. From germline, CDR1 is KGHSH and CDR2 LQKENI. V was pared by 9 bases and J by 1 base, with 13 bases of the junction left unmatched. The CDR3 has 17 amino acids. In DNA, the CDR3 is TGTGCCAGTCCTTCCCGGGACAGGGAGGAAAGCAATCAGCCCCAGCATTTT. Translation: CASPSRDREESNQPQHF. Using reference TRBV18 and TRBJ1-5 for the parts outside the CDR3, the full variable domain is NAGVMQNPRHLVRRRGQEARLRCSPMKGHSHVYWYRQLPEEGLKFMVYLQKENIIDESGMPKERFSAEFPKEGPSILRIQQVVRGDSAAYFCASPSRDREESNQPQHFGDGTRLSIL.

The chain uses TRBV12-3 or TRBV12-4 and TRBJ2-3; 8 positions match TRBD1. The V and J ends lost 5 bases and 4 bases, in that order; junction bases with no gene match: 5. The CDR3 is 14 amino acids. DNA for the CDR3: TGTGCCAGCAGTCGGACAGGGTATGCAGATACGCAGTATTTT. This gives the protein CASSRTGYADTQYF.

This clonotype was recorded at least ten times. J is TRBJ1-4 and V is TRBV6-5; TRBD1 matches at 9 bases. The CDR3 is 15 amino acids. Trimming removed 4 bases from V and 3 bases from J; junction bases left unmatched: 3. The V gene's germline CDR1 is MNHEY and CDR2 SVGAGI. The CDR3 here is CASSFTGGSNEKLFF. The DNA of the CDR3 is TGTGCCAGCAGTTTTACAGGGGGCTCTAATGAAAAACTGTTTTTT.

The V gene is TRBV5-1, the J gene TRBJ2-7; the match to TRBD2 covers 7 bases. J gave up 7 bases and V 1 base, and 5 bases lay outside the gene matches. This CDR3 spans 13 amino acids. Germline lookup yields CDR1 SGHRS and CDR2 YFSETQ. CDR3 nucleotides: TGCGCCAGCAGCTTGCTTGGGGGGGGAGAGCAGTACTTC. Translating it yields CASSLLGGGEQYF.

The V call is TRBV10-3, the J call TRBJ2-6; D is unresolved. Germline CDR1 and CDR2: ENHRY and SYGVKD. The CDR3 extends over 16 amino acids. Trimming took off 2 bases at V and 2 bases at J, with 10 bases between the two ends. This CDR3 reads CAISELPDPGANVLTF. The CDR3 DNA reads TGTGCCATCAGTGAGCTCCCAGATCCTGGGGCCAACGTCCTGACTTTC.

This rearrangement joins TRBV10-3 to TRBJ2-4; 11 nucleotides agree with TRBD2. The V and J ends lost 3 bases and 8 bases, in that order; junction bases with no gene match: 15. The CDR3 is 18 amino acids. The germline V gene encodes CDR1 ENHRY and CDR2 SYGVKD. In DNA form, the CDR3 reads TGTGCCATCAGTGATGTTTTGAGTAGCGGGGGGGCTCACGACATTCAGTACTTC. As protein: CAISDVLSSGGAHDIQYF.

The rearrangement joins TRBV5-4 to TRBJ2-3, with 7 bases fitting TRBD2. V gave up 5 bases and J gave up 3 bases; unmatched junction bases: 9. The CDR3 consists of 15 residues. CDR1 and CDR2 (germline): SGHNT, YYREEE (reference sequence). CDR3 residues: CASRWGGGKTDTQYF. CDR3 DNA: TGTGCCAGCAGATGGGGGGGGGGTAAAACAGATACGCAGTATTTT.

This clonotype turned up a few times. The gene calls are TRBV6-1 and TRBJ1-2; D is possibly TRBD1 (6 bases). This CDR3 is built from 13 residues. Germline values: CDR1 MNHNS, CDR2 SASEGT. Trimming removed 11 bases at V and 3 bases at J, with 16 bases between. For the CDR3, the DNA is TGTGCCGGAGAGACAGGATTCTACTATGGCTACACCTTC. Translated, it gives CAGETGFYYGYTF.

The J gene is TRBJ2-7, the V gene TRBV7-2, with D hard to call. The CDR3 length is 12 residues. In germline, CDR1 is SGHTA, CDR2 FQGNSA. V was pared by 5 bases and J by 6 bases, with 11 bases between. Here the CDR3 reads CASSQLVTEQYF. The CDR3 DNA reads TGTGCCAGCAGCCAGCTAGTCACCGAGCAGTACTTC.

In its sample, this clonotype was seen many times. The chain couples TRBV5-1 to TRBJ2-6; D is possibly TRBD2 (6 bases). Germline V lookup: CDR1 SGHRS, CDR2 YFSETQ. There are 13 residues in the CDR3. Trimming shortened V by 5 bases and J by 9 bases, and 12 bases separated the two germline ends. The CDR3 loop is CASRAGGINVLTF. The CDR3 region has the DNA TGCGCCAGCAGGGCAGGAGGGATCAACGTCCTGACTTTC.

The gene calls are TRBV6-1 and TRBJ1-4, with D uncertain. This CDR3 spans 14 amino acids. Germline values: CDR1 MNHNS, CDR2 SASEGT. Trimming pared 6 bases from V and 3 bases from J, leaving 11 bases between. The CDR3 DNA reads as TGTGCCAGCAGACGGAGCGGGGCTAATGAAAAACTGTTTTTT. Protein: CASRRSGANEKLFF.

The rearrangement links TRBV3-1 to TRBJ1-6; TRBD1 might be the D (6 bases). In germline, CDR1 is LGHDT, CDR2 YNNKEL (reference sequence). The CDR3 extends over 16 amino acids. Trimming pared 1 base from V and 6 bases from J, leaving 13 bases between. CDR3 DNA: TGTGCCAGCAGCCAAGTCGTGGGGGCGCGTAATTCACCCCTCCACTTT. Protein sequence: CASSQVVGARNSPLHF.

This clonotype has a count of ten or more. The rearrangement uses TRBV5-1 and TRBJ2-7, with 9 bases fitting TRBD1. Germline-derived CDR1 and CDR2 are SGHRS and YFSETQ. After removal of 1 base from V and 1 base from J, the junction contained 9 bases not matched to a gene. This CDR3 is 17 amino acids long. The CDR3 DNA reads TGCGCCAGCAGCTTGACACCGCCGGGACAGGGTTCCTACGAGCAGTACTTC. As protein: CASSLTPPGQGSYEQYF.

The CDR3 region has the DNA TGTGCCAGCTCATTCCGCGGGGCCTACGAGCAGTACTTC. It encodes CASSFRGAYEQYF. This chain joins TRBV18 and TRBJ2-7; maybe TRBD2 (6 bases). The CDR3 has 13 amino acids. Germline V CDR1 and CDR2: KGHSH, LQKENI. Trimming took 5 bases from V and 2 from J, leaving 10 bases between them.

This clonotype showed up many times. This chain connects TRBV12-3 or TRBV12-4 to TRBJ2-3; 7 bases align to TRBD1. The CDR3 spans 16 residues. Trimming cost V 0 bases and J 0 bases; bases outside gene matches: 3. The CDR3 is CASSLAGTESTDTQYF. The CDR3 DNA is TGTGCCAGCAGTTTAGCTGGGACAGAAAGCACAGATACGCAGTATTTT.

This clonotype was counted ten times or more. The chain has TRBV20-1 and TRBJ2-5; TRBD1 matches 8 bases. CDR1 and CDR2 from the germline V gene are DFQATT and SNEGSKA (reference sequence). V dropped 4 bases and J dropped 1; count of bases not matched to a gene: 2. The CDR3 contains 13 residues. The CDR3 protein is CSAIGTGQETQYF. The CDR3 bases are TGCAGTGCTATTGGGACAGGCCAAGAGACCCAGTACTTC.

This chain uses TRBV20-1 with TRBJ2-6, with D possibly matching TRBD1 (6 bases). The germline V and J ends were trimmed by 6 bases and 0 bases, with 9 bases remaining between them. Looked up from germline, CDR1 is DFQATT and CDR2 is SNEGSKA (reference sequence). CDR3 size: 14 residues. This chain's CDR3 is CSAPTGSGANVLTF. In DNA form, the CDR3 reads TGCAGTGCCCCGACAGGCTCTGGGGCCAACGTCCTGACTTTC.

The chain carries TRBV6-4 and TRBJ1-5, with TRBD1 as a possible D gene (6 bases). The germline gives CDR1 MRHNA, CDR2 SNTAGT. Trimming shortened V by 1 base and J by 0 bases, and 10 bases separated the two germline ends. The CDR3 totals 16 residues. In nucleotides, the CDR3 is TGTGCCAGCAGTGACTTCGGACAGCATAGCAATCAGCCCCAGCATTTT. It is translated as CASSDFGQHSNQPQHF.

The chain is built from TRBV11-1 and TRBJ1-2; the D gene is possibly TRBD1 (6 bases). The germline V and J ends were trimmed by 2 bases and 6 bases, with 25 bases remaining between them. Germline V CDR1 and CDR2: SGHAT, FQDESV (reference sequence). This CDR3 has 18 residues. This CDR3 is CASSLRSARDKIPDGYTF. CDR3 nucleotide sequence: TGTGCCAGCAGCTTAAGGTCAGCACGGGACAAAATACCTGATGGCTACACCTTC.

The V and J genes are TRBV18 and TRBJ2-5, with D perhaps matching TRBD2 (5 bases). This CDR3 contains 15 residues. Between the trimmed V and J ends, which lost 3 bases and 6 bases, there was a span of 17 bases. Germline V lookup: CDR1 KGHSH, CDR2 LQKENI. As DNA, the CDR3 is TGTGCCAGCTCACCGTTTCCTCGGTCGGGAAAGACCCAGTACTTC. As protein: CASSPFPRSGKTQYF.

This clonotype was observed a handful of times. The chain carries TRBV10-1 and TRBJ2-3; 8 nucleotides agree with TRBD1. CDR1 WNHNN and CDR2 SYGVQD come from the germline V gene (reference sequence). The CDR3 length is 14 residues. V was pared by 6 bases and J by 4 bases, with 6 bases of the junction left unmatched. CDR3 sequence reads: CASSFRGLADTQYF. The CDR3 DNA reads TGCGCCAGCAGCTTCAGGGGGCTTGCAGATACGCAGTATTTT.

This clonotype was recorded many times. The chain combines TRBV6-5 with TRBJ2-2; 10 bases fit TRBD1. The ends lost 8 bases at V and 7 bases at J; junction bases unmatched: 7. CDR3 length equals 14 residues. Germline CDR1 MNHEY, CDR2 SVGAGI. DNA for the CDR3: TGTGCCAGCGCCCGACAGGGGGCCGACGGGGAGCTGTTTTTT. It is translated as CASARQGADGELFF.

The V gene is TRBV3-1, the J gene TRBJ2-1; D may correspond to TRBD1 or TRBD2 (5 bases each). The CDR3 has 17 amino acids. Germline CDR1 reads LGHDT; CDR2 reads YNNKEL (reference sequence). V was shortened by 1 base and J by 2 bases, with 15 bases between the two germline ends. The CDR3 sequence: CASSQVAGRGPYNEQFF. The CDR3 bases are TGTGCCAGCAGCCAAGTCGCAGGTAGGGGACCCTACAATGAGCAGTTCTTC.

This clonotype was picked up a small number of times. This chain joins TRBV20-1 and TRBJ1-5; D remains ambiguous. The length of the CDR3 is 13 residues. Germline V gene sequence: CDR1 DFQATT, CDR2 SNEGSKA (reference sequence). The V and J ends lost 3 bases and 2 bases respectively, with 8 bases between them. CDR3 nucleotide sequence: TGCAGTGCTAGTACTGACCGCAATCAGCCCCAGCATTTT. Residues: CSASTDRNQPQHF.

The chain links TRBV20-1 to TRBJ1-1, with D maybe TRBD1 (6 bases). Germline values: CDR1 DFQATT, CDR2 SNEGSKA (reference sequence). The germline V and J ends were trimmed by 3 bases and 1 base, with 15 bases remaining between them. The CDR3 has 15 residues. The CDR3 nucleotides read TGCAGTGCTAGGCGCACTGGACAGAGGAACACTGAAGCTTTCTTT. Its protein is CSARRTGQRNTEAFF.